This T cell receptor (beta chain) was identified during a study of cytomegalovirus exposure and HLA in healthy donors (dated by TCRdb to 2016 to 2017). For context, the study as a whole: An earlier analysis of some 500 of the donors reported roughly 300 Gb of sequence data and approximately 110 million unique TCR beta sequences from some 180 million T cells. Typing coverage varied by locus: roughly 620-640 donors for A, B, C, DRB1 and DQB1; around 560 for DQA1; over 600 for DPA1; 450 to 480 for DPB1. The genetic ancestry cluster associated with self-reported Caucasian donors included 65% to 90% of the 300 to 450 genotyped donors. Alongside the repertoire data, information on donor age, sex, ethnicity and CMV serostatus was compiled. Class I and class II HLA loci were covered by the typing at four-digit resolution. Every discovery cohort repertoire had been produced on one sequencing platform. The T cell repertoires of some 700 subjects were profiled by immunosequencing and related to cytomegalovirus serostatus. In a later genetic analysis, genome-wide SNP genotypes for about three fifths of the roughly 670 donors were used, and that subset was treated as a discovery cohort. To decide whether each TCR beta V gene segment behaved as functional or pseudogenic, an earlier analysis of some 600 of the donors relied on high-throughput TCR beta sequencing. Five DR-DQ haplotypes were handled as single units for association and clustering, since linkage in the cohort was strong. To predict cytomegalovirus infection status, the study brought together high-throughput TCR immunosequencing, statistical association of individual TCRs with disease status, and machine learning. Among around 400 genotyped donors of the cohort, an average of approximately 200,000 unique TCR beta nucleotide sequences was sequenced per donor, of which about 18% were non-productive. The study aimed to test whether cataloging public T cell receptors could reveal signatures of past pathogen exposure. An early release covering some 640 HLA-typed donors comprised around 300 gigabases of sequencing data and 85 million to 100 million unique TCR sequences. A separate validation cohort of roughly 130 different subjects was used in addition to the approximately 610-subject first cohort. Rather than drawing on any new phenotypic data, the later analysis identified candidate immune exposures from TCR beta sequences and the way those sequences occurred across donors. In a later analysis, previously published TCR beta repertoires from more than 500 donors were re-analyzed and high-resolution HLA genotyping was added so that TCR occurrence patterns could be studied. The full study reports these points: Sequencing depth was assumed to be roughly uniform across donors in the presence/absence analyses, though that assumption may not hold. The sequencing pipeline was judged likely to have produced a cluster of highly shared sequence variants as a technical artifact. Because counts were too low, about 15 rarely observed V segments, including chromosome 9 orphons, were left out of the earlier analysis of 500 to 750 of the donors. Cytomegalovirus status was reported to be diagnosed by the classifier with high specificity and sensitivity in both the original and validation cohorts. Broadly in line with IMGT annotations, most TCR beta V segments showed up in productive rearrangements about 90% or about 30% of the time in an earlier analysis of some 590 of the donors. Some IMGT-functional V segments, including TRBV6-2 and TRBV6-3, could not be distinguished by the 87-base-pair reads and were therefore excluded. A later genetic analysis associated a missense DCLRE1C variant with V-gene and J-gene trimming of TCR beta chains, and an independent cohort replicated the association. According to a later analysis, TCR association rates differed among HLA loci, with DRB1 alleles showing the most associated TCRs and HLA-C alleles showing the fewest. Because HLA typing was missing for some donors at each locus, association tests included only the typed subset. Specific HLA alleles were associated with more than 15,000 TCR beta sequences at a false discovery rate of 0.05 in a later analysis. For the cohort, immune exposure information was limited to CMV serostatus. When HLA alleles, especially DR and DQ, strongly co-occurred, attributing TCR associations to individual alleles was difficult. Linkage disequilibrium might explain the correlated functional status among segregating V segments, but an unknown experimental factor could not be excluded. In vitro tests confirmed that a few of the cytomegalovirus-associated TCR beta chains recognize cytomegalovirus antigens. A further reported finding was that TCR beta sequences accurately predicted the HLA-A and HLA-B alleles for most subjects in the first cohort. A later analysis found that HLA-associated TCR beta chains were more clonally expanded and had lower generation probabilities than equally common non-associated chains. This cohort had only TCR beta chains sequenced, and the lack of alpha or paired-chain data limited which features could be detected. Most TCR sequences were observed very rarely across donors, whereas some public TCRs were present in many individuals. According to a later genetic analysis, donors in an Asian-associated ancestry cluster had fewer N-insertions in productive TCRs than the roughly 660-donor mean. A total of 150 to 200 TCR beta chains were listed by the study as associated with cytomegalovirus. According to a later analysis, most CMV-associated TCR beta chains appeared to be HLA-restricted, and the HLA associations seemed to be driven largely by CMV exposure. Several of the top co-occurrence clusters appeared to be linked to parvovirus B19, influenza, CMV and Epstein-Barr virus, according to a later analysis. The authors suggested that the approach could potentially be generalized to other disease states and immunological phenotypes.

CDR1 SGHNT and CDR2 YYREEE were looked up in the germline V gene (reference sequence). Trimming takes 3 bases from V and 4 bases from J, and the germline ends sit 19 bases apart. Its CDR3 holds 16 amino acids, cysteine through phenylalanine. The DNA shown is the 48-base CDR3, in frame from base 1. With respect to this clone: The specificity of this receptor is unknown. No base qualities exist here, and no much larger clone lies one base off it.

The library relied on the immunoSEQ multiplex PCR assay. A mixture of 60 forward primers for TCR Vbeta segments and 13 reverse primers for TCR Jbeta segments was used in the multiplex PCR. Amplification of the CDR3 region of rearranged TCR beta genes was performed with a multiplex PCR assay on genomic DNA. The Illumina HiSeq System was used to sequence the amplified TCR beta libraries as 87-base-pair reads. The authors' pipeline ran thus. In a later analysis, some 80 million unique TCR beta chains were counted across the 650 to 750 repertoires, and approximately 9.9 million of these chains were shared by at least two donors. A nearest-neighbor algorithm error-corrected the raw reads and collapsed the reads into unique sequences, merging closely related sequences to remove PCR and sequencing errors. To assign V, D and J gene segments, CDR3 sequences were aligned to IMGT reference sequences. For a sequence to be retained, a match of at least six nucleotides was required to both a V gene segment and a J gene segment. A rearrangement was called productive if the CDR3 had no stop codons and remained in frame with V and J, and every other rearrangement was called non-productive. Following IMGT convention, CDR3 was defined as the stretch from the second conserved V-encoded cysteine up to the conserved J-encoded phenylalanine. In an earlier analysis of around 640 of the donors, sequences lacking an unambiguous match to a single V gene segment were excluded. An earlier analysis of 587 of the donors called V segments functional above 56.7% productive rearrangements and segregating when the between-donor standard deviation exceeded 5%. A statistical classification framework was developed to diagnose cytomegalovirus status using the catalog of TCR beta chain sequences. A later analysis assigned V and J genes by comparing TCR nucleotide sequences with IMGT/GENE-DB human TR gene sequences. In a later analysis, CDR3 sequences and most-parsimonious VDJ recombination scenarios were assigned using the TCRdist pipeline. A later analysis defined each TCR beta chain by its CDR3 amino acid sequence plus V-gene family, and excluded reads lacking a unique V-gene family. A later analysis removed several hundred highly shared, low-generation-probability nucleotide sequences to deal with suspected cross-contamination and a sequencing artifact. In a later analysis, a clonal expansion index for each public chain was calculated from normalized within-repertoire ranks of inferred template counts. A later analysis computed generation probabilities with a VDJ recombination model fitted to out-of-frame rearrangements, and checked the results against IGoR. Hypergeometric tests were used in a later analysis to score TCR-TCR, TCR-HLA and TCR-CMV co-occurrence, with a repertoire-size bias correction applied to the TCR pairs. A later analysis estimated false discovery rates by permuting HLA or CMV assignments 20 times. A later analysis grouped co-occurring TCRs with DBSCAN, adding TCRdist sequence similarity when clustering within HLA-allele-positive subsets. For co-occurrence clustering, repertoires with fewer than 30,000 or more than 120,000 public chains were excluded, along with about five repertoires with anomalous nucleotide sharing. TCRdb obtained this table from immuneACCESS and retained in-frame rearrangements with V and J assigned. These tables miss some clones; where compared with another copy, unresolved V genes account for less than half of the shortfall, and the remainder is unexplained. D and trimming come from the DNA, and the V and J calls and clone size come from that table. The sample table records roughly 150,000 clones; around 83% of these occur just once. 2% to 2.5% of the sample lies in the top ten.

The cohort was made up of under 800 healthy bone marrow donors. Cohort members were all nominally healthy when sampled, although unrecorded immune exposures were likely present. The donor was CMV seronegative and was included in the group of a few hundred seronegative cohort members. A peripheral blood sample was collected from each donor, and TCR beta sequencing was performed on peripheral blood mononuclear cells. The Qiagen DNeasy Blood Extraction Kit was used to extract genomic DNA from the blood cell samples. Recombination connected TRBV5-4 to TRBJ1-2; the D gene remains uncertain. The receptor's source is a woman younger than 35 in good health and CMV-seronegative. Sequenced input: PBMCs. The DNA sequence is TGTGCCAGCAGCTCCGACCCCCGGGGAGAGGGCTATGGCTACACCTTC. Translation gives CASSSDPRGEGYGYTF.